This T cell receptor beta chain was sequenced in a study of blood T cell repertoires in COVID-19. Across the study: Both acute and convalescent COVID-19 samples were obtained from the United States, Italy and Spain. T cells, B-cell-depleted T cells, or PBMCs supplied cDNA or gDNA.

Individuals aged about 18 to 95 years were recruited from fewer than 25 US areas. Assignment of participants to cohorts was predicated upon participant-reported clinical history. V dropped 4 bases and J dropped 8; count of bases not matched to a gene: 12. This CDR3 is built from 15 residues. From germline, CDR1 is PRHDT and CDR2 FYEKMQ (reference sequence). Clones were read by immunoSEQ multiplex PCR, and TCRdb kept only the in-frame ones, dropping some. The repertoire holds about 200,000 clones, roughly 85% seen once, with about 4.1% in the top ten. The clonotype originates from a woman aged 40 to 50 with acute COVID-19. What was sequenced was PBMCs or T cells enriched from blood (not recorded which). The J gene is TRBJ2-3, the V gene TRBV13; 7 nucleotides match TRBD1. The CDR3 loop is CASSSYRGPRGTQYF. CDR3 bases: TGTGCCAGCAGCTCCTATAGGGGGCCCCGTGGTACGCAGTATTTT.